A selection of T cell receptor beta chains follows, all from one sample in a study of blood T cell repertoires in COVID-19. Profiled with immunoSEQ multiplex PCR; TCRdb holds only in-frame clones, not every one. The repertoire holds about 200,000 clones, with about 88% as singletons. Sample: peripheral blood. The receptors derive from a man aged 45 to 65 with COVID-19, enrolled during active disease. Both conserved end residues are part of each CDR3. The D gene is left open where the match is weak. Clone sizes are given selectively: once, few, many, or a class where the clone is expanded.

TRBD1 | TRBJ2-1 | TRBV24-1 | - | CATSGQGNEQFF | TGTGCCACCAGTGGACAGGGGAATGAGCAGTTCTTC
- | TRBJ2-7 | TRBV2 | - | CASSPDSLSYEQYF | TGTGCCAGCAGCCCAGACAGCCTCTCCTACGAGCAGTACTTC
TRBD2 | TRBJ2-6 | TRBV19 | - | CASSIVGRGTGANVLTF | TGTGCCAGTAGTATCGTAGGGAGGGGAACTGGGGCCAACGTCCTGACTTTC
TRBD2 | TRBJ2-7 | TRBV28 | - | CASSLFHSGTSGQYF | TGTGCCAGCAGTTTATTCCATTCCGGGACTAGCGGGCAGTACTTC
- | TRBJ2-3 | TRBV29-1 | - | CSEDKARKRVLGADTQYF | TGCAGCGAGGACAAGGCCCGAAAGCGGGTCCTGGGGGCAGATACGCAGTATTTT
TRBD2 | TRBJ2-1 | TRBV27 | - | CASSLGLAGGPREQFF | TGTGCCAGCAGTTTGGGGCTAGCGGGAGGGCCCAGGGAGCAGTTCTTC
TRBD1 | TRBJ2-1 | TRBV19 | - | CASRMGTGSYNEQFF | TGTGCCAGTAGGATGGGGACAGGGTCATACAATGAGCAGTTCTTC
- | TRBJ2-5 | TRBV12-3/TRBV12-4 | - | CASTHGETQYF | TGTGCCAGCACCCACGGGGAGACCCAGTACTTC
- | TRBJ2-1 | TRBV15 | - | CATSRDLSEQFF | TGTGCCACCAGCAGAGACCTTTCTGAGCAGTTCTTC
TRBD2 | TRBJ2-1 | TRBV29-1 | - | CSVAYAGGPAEQFF | TGCAGCGTTGCGTACGCGGGAGGGCCGGCTGAGCAGTTCTTC
TRBD1 | TRBJ1-5 | TRBV7-2 | once | CASSLFAAGGTAVNPQHF | TGTGCCAGCAGCTTATTTGCCGCGGGCGGGACAGCCGTGAATCCCCAGCATTTT
- | TRBJ1-4 | TRBV24-1 | - | CATSGPGGEKLFF | TGTGCCACCAGTGGGCCTGGCGGTGAAAAACTGTTTTTT
TRBD1 | TRBJ1-2 | TRBV6-6 | - | CASSPRGQHNYGYTF | TGTGCCAGCAGTCCCAGGGGACAGCATAACTATGGCTACACCTTC
TRBD1 | TRBJ2-1 | TRBV7-9 | - | CASSTQLPGQGAAYNEQFF | TGTGCCAGCAGCACACAACTACCGGGACAGGGGGCGGCCTACAATGAGCAGTTCTTC
- | TRBJ1-2 | TRBV7-2 | - | CASSPDWGLAYGYTF | TGTGCCAGCAGCCCAGATTGGGGGCTCGCCTATGGCTACACCTTC
TRBD1 | TRBJ1-3 | TRBV7-8 | - | CASSLRGQLFSGNTIYF | TGTGCCAGCAGCTTACGGGGACAGTTGTTCTCTGGAAACACCATATATTTT
- | TRBJ2-3 | TRBV7-9 | few | CASSLVSGSDTQYF | TGTGCCAGCAGCTTAGTGTCGGGGTCAGATACGCAGTATTTT
- | TRBJ1-6 | TRBV7-2 | - | CASSLWSVGGAAINSPLHF | TGTGCCAGCAGCTTATGGTCAGTCGGCGGGGCAGCGATAAATTCACCCCTCCACTTT
TRBD2 | TRBJ2-5 | TRBV24-1 | - | CATSDRLAGGETQYF | TGTGCCACCAGTGATAGACTAGCGGGGGGGGAGACCCAGTACTTC
- | TRBJ1-2 | TRBV10-3 | - | CAISEGAASYGYTF | TGTGCCATCAGTGAGGGGGCGGCCTCCTATGGCTACACCTTC
- | TRBJ2-1 | TRBV5-6 | - | CASSLRGKYNEQFF | TGTGCCAGCAGCTTGCGCGGGAAATACAATGAGCAGTTCTTC
- | TRBJ2-5 | TRBV7-2 | - | CASSDGRGSQETQYF | TGTGCCAGCAGCGATGGGAGAGGGAGCCAAGAGACCCAGTACTTC
- | TRBJ2-1 | TRBV28 | - | CASIGGAQRNEQFF | TGTGCCAGCATAGGGGGGGCGCAAAGGAATGAGCAGTTCTTC
- | TRBJ2-7 | TRBV6-6 | - | CASSPGEPGRYEQYF | TGTGCCAGCAGCCCGGGGGAGCCGGGGCGCTACGAGCAGTACTTC
- | TRBJ2-1 | TRBV19 | - | CASSSRLSRGDEQFF | TGTGCCAGTAGTAGCCGACTCTCCAGGGGAGATGAGCAGTTCTTC
- | TRBJ2-7 | TRBV7-3 | - | CASSLGGTAYEQYF | TGTGCCAGCAGCTTAGGAGGAACAGCCTACGAGCAGTACTTC
TRBD2 | TRBJ2-1 | TRBV19 | - | CASSPLRTSGSNEQFF | TGTGCCAGTAGTCCCCTCCGGACTAGCGGGAGTAATGAGCAGTTCTTC
TRBD2 | TRBJ2-3 | TRBV24-1 | - | CATSEFSGVGADTQYF | TGTGCCACCAGTGAGTTTAGCGGGGTAGGCGCAGATACGCAGTATTTT
- | TRBJ2-4 | TRBV19 | - | CASSLTVYADIQYF | TGTGCCAGTAGTCTGACTGTATATGCGGACATTCAGTACTTC